This paragraph reports one T cell receptor (beta chain). Its antigen is not known. One end of the junction varies from germline; a read error may be responsible. The data are from a study of post-analysis software for immune sequencing data. The wider study: Disease trajectories encompassed relapsing-remitting, secondary progressive and progressive-relapsing multiple sclerosis. Study-level findings and limits: Versus controls, multiple sclerosis patients showed significantly lower diversity (normalized Chao1). Four or five TRBV segments were significantly more frequent in patients than in controls. TRBV5-6, TRBV5-1 and TRBV20-1 were among these segments. Under the F measure, samples that were prepared in one batch clustered strongly together.

cDNA libraries for TCR beta contained unique molecular identifiers. There were roughly 0.9 to 10 million T cells, and approximately 500,000 cDNA molecules came from them. TCRdb used MiXCR to reprocess the PCR reads, holding one entry per CDR3 protein. This table holds about 500,000 distinct CDR3 sequences, roughly 45% found once. Germline V gene lookup returns CDR1 MGHRA and CDR2 YSYEKL. This CDR3 region has 12 residues. The receptor was derived from a girl under 18 with multiple sclerosis. V and J are TRBV4-1 and TRBJ1-1, with D perhaps TRBD1 (6 bases). The sample comprised blood. The CDR3 protein is CVSSQNSRGAFF. CDR3 DNA sequence: TGCGTCAGCAGCCAAAATTCCAGGGGAGCTTTCTTT.